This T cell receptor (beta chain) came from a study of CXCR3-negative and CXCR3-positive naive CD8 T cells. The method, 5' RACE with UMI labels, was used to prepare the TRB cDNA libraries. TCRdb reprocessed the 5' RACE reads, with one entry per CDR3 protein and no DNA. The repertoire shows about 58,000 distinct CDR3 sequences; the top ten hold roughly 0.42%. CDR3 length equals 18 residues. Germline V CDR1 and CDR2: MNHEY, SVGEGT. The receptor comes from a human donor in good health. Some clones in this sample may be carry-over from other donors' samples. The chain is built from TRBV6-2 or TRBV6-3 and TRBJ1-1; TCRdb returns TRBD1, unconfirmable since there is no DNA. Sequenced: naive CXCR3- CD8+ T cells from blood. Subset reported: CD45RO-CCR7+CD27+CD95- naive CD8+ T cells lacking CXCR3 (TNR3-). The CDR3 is CASSRVLQGPWRNTEAFF.